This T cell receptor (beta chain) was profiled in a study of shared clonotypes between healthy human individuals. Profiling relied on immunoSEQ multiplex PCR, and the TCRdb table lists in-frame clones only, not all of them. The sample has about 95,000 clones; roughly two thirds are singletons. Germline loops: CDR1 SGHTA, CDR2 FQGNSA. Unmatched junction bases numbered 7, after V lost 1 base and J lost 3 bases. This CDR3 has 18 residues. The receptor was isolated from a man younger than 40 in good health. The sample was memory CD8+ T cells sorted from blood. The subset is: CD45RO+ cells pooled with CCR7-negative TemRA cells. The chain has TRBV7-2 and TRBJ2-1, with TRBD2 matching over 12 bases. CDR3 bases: TGTGCCAGCAGCTTAGGCCCGACTAGCGGGAGTGTCTACAATGAGCAGTTCTTC. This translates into CASSLGPTSGSVYNEQFF.